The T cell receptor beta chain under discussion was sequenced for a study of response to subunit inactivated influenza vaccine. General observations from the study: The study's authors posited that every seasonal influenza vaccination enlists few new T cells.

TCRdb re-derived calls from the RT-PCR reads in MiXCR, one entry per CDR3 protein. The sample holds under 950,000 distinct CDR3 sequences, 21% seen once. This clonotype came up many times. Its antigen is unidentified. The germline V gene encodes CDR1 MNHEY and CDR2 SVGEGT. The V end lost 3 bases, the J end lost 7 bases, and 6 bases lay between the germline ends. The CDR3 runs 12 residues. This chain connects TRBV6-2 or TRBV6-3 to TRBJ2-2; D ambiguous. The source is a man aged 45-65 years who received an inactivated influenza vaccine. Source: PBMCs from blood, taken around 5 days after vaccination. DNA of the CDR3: TGTGCCAGCAGTTATAGTGGCGGGGAGCTGTTTTTT. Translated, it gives CASSYSGGELFF.